This paragraph reports one TCR beta chain. What it binds is unknown. The sample is drawn from a study of T cells in localized non-small cell lung cancer. Study-wide points: Among blood samples, higher T cell density accompanied longer overall survival. Uninvolved adjacent lung showed higher T cell clonality than tumor. Among the top 100 tumor clones, a median approximately 60 appeared in adjacent lung.

The protocol was immunoSEQ multiplex PCR, while the TCRdb copy is restricted to in-frame clones and leaves out a portion. This repertoire shows 25,000 or so clones, 65% to 90% found once; its top ten account for roughly an eighth. This receptor was taken from an older female donor with stage I lung adenocarcinoma. The sample in question was peripheral blood, obtained before any cancer treatment.

CDR3 sequence: CASREAGTVAYEQYF. The CDR3 coding sequence is TGTGCCAGCAGAGAGGCCGGGACAGTAGCCTACGAGCAGTACTTC. The rearrangement uses TRBV2 and TRBJ2-7; 7 nucleotides agree with TRBD1. V dropped 6 bases and J dropped 2; count of bases not matched to a gene: 10. This CDR3 is built from 15 residues. Germline CDR1 is SNHLY and CDR2 is FYNNEI.